This T cell receptor beta chain was recovered during a study of blood T cells in healthy people across ages. Whole-study results and caveats: There was a strong correlation between TCR beta diversity and naive T cell percentage. Unsorted PBMC material precluded a definitive naive versus antigen-experienced comparison. Whereas aged donors had fewer naive CD4+ cells, long-lived donors had more of them and higher diversity.

The length of the CDR3 is 14 residues. Germline V lookup: CDR1 MNHEY, CDR2 SVGAGI. Together with a sample-barcoded 5' primer, a J-beta primer mix was included in a second PCR lasting about 6 to 12 cycles. TCRdb used MiXCR to reprocess the 5' RACE reads, holding one entry per CDR3 protein. The data hold roughly 1.7 million distinct CDR3 sequences, with about 32% observed a single time. A note on this clonotype: As yet, its antigen is unknown.

The authors isolated at least 6 million PBMCs per sample. The sequence was obtained from a woman in her twenties or thirties in good health. Material: blood. The chain recombines TRBV6-5 with TRBJ2-5, with 10 bases fitting TRBD1. The last part of the DNA fits TRBJ2-7 better; the J call may be wrong. CDR3 nucleotide sequence: TGTGCCAGTACCCCTGGGACAGGGGTCAACGAGCAGTACTTC. Its protein is CASTPGTGVNEQYF.